This entry is about one T cell receptor beta chain. As yet, its antigen is unknown. The sample originates from a study of cytomegalovirus exposure and HLA in healthy donors. Study-level points and caveats: Despite most TCR sequences being rare, some public TCRs occurred in many donors. Presence/absence analyses supposed approximately even sequencing depth among donors.

Every donor was a healthy person donating bone marrow. At sampling all donors were nominally healthy, likely with unrecorded immune exposures. PCR primers comprised 60 Vbeta and 13 Jbeta primers. The assay was immunoSEQ multiplex PCR, and TCRdb's table has in-frame clones only and misses some. The sample shows around 200,000 clones, 75% to 90% of them seen only once. This sequence was found in a middle-aged man in good health and CMV-seropositive. Sequencing was done on a sample of PBMCs.

The CDR3 is CASGVPGNSNQPQHF. DNA for the CDR3: TGTGCCAGCGGTGTACCAGGCAATAGCAATCAGCCCCAGCATTTT. This rearrangement joins TRBV7-9 to TRBJ1-5; D is ambiguous. This CDR3 comprises 15 residues. Germline V gene data show CDR1 as SEHNR and CDR2 as FQNEAQ (reference sequence). V lost 8 bases, J lost 0 bases, and 14 bases lay in between.